The entry below gives a single T cell receptor (beta chain) sequence along with its context. Antigen: not known. This sample stems from a study of T cells in Graves' hyperthyroidism and ophthalmopathy. Amplification of TCR beta CDR3 regions was performed using RNA transcripts as template. Carried out on the TCR CDR3, a first-round RT-PCR used the HTBI primer set. TCRdb reprocessed the multiplex PCR reads with MiXCR, giving one entry per CDR3 protein. The data show 610,000 or so distinct CDR3 sequences, approximately 44% seen once. The CDR3 spans 15 residues. Germline CDR1 SQVTM, CDR2 ANQGSEA. V lost 6 bases and J lost 1, with 13 bases in between. The diagnostic basis comprised clinical symptoms, serum thyroxine and TRAb, thyroid ultrasound and orbital computed tomography. Regarding the study as a whole: Progression to ophthalmopathy was predicted a median of 6.5 months early.

The sequence was obtained from a woman under 30 with Graves' hyperthyroidism. V gene TRBV29-1 combines with J gene TRBJ2-6; a weak D match, TRBD2 (6 bases). Sequenced input: peripheral blood or thyroid tissue (not recorded which). DNA for the CDR3: TGCAGCGTCCGGGCAGGGAGGTCTGGGGCCAACGTCCTGACTTTC. As protein: CSVRAGRSGANVLTF.